The 24 T cell receptor beta chains listed next were all sequenced from one sample in a study of cytomegalovirus exposure and HLA in healthy donors. Researchers ran the PCR with 60 Vbeta and 13 Jbeta primers. TCRdb's table, derived via immunoSEQ multiplex PCR, lists solely in-frame clones and lacks some. In all, the sample yields 150,000 to 250,000 clones. Sample: PBMCs. The source is a boy aged 5-17 years in good health and CMV-seronegative.

The chain is built from TRBV7-9 and TRBJ2-1; TRBD1 aligns across 9 bases. V was pared by 0 bases and J by 3 bases, with 9 bases of the junction left unmatched. The CDR3 runs 18 residues. Germline lookup yields CDR1 SEHNR and CDR2 FQNEAQ (reference sequence). CDR3 in amino acids: CASSLARTGAPHYNEQFF. The CDR3, as DNA: TGTGCCAGCAGCTTAGCTCGGACAGGGGCCCCCCACTACAATGAGCAGTTCTTC.

The V and J genes are TRBV5-6 and TRBJ2-5, with 14 bases that match TRBD2. Germline-derived CDR1 and CDR2 are SGHDT and YYEEEE. Trimming removed 2 bases from V and 4 bases from J; junction bases left unmatched: 4. This CDR3 has 16 residues. Here the CDR3 DNA reads TGTGCCAGCAGCTTTTTTGGGACTAGCGGGGGAGAGACCCAGTACTTC. Translating gives CASSFFGTSGGETQYF.

The rearrangement uses TRBV11-1 and TRBJ2-7, with 8 bases matching TRBD1. Unmatched junction bases numbered 4, after V lost 5 bases and J lost 4 bases. Germline V gene lookup returns CDR1 SGHAT and CDR2 FQDESV (reference sequence). This CDR3 has 13 residues. The CDR3, as DNA: TGTGCCAGCAGCCAAGGGACAGGTTACGAGCAGTACTTC. Protein sequence: CASSQGTGYEQYF.

V is TRBV6-4 and J is TRBJ2-7; D might be TRBD1 (6 bases). This CDR3 is built from 16 residues. V gave up 3 bases and J gave up 6 bases, with 21 bases separating them. The germline V gene has CDR1 MRHNA and CDR2 SNTAGT. CDR3 in DNA: TGTGCCAGCAGTGAGTCTCCGACAGGTCTATTGGGCGAGCAGTACTTC. Translated: CASSESPTGLLGEQYF.

The J gene is TRBJ1-6, the V gene TRBV21-1; the listed D gene, TRBD1, was not tested against the DNA. TRBV21-1 is listed as a pseudogene. The CDR3 sequence is 18 residues long. CDR3 DNA: TGTGCCAGCAGCAGTTGCCCGGACAGGGGTGTTTTGAATTCACCCCTCCACTTT. As protein: CASSSCPDRGVLNSPLHF.

The chain recombines TRBV30 with TRBJ2-5, with 8 positions matching TRBD2. V shed 0 bases, J shed 5 bases, and the junction held 20 bases outside the gene matches. The CDR3 has 19 amino acids. CDR1 GTSNPN and CDR2 SVGIG come from the germline V gene (reference sequence). The CDR3 reads CAWSVLSGTGGGGGETQYF. CDR3 nucleotides: TGTGCCTGGAGTGTACTCTCGGGGACCGGGGGGGGCGGAGGGGAGACCCAGTACTTC. The variable domain in full, completed from reference TRBV30 and TRBJ2-5, reads SQTIHQWPATLVQPVGSPLSLECTVEGTSNPNLYWYRQAAGRGLQLLFYSVGIGQISSEVPQNLSASRPQDRQFILSSKKLLLSDSGFYLCAWSVLSGTGGGGGETQYFGPGTRLLVL.

V is TRBV28 and J is TRBJ1-2; 9 bases fit TRBD1. The germline gives CDR1 MDHEN, CDR2 SYDVKM. The CDR3 is 14 residues long. V shed 7 bases and J 6 bases; nucleotides not matched to a gene: 9. Written as DNA, the CDR3 is TGTGCCAGCACAACGGGACAGGGACATCATGGCTACACCTTC. Translation: CASTTGQGHHGYTF.

The V call is TRBV6-5, the J call TRBJ1-1; D not resolved. Germline CDR1 reads MNHEY; CDR2 reads SVGAGI. This CDR3 comprises 13 residues. Trimming shortened V by 0 bases and J by 11 bases, and 13 bases separated the two germline ends. CDR3 bases: TGTGCCAGCAGTTACTCCCCCCTCGCGGGGGCTTTCTTT. Its protein is CASSYSPLAGAFF.

The gene calls are TRBV6-1 and TRBJ1-6; no firm D call. The V end was cut by 11 bases, the J end by 2 bases, with 10 bases between. This CDR3 spans 13 amino acids. Germline values: CDR1 MNHNS, CDR2 SASEGT. As DNA, the CDR3 is TGTGCCTCAGCGAGTACCTATAATTCACCCCTCCACTTT. Its protein product is CASASTYNSPLHF.

The rearrangement uses TRBV6-4 and TRBJ1-6; TRBD1 is a possible D gene (5 bases). Trimming cost V 0 bases and J 6 bases, with 15 bases left between them. Germline values: CDR1 MRHNA, CDR2 SNTAGT. The CDR3 is 17 residues long. In nucleotides, the CDR3 is TGTGCCAGCAGTGACTCTAACAGGATAAGGGTTAATTCACCCCTCCACTTT. Translation gives CASSDSNRIRVNSPLHF.

This chain links TRBV25-1 with TRBJ2-1, with 9 bases that match TRBD1. From germline, CDR1 is MGHDK and CDR2 SYGVNS. V lost 5 bases to trimming and J lost 2 bases; unmatched junction nucleotides: 4. The CDR3 extends over 15 amino acids. The CDR3 protein is CASSKGQGTYNEQFF. The CDR3 bases are TGTGCCAGCAGTAAGGGACAGGGCACCTACAATGAGCAGTTCTTC.

The chain recombines TRBV4-3 with TRBJ1-4; TRBD1 matches at 7 bases. CDR1 is LGHNA and CDR2 is YSLEER in the germline V gene. CDR3 size: 18 residues. Losses at the gene ends were 1 base for V and 0 bases for J; bases not matched to a gene: 8. The CDR3: CASSQAQDRFATNEKLFF. As DNA, the CDR3 is TGCGCCAGCAGCCAAGCCCAGGACAGGTTCGCAACTAATGAAAAACTGTTTTTT.

The genes are TRBV6-5 and TRBJ1-2, with TRBD1 matching over 10 bases. Germline CDR1 MNHEY, CDR2 SVGAGI. The CDR3 is 16 amino acids. Germline trimming cut 4 bases from V and 5 bases from J; bases unmatched to any gene: 10. The CDR3 sequence: CASSSHPGQGWYGYTF. The CDR3 region has the DNA TGTGCCAGCAGTTCCCACCCGGGACAGGGGTGGTATGGCTACACCTTC.

The chain employs TRBV9 and TRBJ2-1; the match to TRBD1 covers 7 bases. Losses at the gene ends were 3 bases for V and 5 bases for J; bases not matched to a gene: 20. From germline, CDR1 is SGDLS and CDR2 YYNGEE. This CDR3 is built from 19 residues. The CDR3 DNA reads TGTGCCAGCAGCGAGGCAGGGGGTTTGTGGGACGGGGTAAACAATGAGCAGTTCTTC. Translation gives CASSEAGGLWDGVNNEQFF.

CDR3 sequence reads: CSFSNTEAFF. In nucleotides, the CDR3 is TGCAGCTTCTCGAACACTGAAGCTTTCTTT. The chain uses TRBV29-1 and TRBJ1-1; D is unclear. There are 10 residues in the CDR3. Trimming shortened V by 8 bases and J by 1 base, and 5 bases separated the two germline ends. Germline CDR1 is SQVTM and CDR2 is ANQGSEA.

The J gene is TRBJ1-2, the V gene TRBV30; 9 bases align to TRBD1. The CDR3 is made up of 13 amino acids. The J segment lost 2 bases and the V segment lost 7 bases, leaving 5 bases of the junction unmatched. CDR1 and CDR2 from the germline V gene are GTSNPN and SVGIG (reference sequence). The CDR3 loop is CASRDRENYGYTF. CDR3 sequence (DNA): TGTGCCTCAAGGGACAGGGAGAACTATGGCTACACCTTC.

The chain couples TRBV10-3 to TRBJ2-7; 9 nucleotides match TRBD1. This CDR3 has 14 amino acids. CDR1 is ENHRY, CDR2 SYGVKD, per germline. V shed 7 bases and J 4 bases; nucleotides not matched to a gene: 8. In nucleotides, the CDR3 is TGTGCCATCAATAGACAGGGGGTCGCGTACGAGCAGTACTTC. It encodes CAINRQGVAYEQYF.

The rearrangement joins TRBV18 to TRBJ1-5; TRBD1 agrees at 10 bases. Germline assignment: CDR1 KGHSH and CDR2 LQKENI. The CDR3 loop spans 14 amino acids. V shed 6 bases, J shed 6 bases, and the junction held 5 bases outside the gene matches. The CDR3 bases are TGTGCCAGCTCGAAAGGGACAGGGGTTCAGCCCCAGCATTTT. Its protein is CASSKGTGVQPQHF.

V usage is TRBV6-5 and J usage is TRBJ2-7, with 10 nucleotides matching TRBD1. The CDR3 is made up of 14 amino acids. Germline values: CDR1 MNHEY, CDR2 SVGAGI. V was clipped by 3 bases and J by 5 bases; unmatched bases: 4. CDR3 sequence: CASSYYGTGDEQYF. The CDR3 DNA sequence: TGTGCCAGCAGTTATTACGGGACAGGGGACGAGCAGTACTTC.

This chain joins TRBV2 and TRBJ2-7, with TRBD2 identical over 9 bases. CDR1 is SNHLY and CDR2 is FYNNEI in the germline V gene. V gave up 7 bases and J gave up 2 bases; unmatched junction bases: 9. CDR3 length equals 15 residues. CDR3 DNA sequence: TGTGCCAGCAATAGAGGACTAGCGAGGGCCTACGAGCAGTACTTC. Residues: CASNRGLARAYEQYF.

This chain connects TRBV4-1 to TRBJ1-6; 7 positions match TRBD1. J lost 0 bases, V lost 3 bases, and 2 bases had no gene match. Germline-derived CDR1 and CDR2 are MGHRA and YSYEKL. CDR3 length equals 16 residues. CDR3 sequence: CASSQGQSSYNSPLHF. The CDR3 coding sequence is TGCGCCAGCAGCCAGGGACAGAGCTCCTATAATTCACCCCTCCACTTT.

The J gene is TRBJ1-2, the V gene TRBV19, with D tentatively TRBD1 (6 bases). V lost 0 bases and J 8 bases, leaving 10 bases between the germline ends. Germline lookup yields CDR1 LNHDA and CDR2 SQIVND (reference sequence). The CDR3 spans 13 residues. CDR3 nucleotides: TGTGCCAGTAGTATAGAGGGGGCCGGAGGCTACACCTTC. The encoded protein is CASSIEGAGGYTF.

V is TRBV5-1 and J is TRBJ2-7; the D gene is possibly TRBD2 (5 bases). The CDR3 sequence is 14 residues long. Trimming pared 1 base from V and 2 bases from J, leaving 10 bases between. From germline, CDR1 is SGHRS and CDR2 YFSETQ. The CDR3 region is CASSLSSGTYEQYF. CDR3 bases: TGCGCCAGCAGCTTGAGCTCCGGGACCTACGAGCAGTACTTC.

The chain is built from TRBV6-1 and TRBJ1-6; D is unresolved. CDR3 length: 17 residues. V shed 2 bases and J shed 3 bases, with 14 bases lying between them. CDR1 is MNHNS and CDR2 is SASEGT in the germline V gene. CDR3 coding DNA: TGTGCCAGCAGTGAAATTTTGCGACGGGACTATAATTCACCCCTCCACTTT. Its protein product is CASSEILRRDYNSPLHF.